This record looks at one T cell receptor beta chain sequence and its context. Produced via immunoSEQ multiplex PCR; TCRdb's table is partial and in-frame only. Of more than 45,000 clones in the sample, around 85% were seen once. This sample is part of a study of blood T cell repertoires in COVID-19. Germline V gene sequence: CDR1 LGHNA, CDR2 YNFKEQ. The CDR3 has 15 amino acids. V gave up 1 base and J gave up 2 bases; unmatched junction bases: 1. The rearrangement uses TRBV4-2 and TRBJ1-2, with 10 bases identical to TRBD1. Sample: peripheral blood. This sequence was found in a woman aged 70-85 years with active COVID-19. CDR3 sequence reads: CASSQVTGGNYGYTF. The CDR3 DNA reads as TGTGCCAGCAGCCAAGTGACAGGGGGCAACTATGGCTACACCTTC.